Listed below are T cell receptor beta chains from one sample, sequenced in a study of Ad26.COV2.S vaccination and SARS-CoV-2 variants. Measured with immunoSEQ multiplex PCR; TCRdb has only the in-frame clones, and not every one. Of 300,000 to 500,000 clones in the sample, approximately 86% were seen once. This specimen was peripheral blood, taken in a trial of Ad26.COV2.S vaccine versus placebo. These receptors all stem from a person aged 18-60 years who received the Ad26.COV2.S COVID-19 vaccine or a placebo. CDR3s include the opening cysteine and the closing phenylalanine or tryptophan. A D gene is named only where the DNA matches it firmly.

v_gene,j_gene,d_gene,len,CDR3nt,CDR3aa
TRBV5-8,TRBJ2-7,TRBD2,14,TGTGCCAGCAGCTCCCGGGACTACGCCTACGAGCAGTACTTC,CASSSRDYAYEQYF
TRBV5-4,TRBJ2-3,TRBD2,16,TGTGCCAGCAGCGTCCGACTAGCGGGGGGCGGGGATACGCAGTATTTT,CASSVRLAGGGDTQYF
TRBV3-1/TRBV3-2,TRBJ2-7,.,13,TGTGCCAGCAGCCATGGCGTGGTCGGCGAGCAGTACTTC,CASSHGVVGEQYF
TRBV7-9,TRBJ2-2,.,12,TGTGCCAGCAGCCGACAGTCCGGGGAGCTGTTTTTT,CASSRQSGELFF
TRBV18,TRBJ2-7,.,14,TGTGCCAGCTCGCCTCCCGGGTACTCCTACGAGCAGTACTTC,CASSPPGYSYEQYF
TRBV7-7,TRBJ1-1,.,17,TGTGCTAGCAGCCTACTGAGACTCTCCTCTCGGCACACTGAAGCTTTCTTT,CASSLLRLSSRHTEAFF
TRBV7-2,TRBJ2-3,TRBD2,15,TGTGCCAGCAGCTTACAGTCTAGCGGGTCAGATACGCAGTATTTT,CASSLQSSGSDTQYF
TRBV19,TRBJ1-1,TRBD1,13,TGTGCCAGTAGTGGTACAGGGGACACTGAAGCTTTCTTT,CASSGTGDTEAFF
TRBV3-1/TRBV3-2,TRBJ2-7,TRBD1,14,TGTGCCAGCAGCCGGACAGGGTGGTCCTACGAGCAGTACTTC,CASSRTGWSYEQYF
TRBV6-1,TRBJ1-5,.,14,TGTGCCAGCAGTGAAAACCCCCTGTGGGACACCCAGCATTTT,CASSENPLWDTQHF
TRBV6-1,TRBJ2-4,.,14,TGTGCCAGCAGTGAATGGGGGGCCAAAAACATTCAGTACTTC,CASSEWGAKNIQYF
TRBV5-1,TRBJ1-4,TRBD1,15,TGCGCCAGCAGCCCAAATCCGGGACAGAATGAAAAACTGTTTTTT,CASSPNPGQNEKLFF
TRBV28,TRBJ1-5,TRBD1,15,TGTGCCAGCAGTTTATTAGACAGGGATGGACAGCCCCAGCATTTT,CASSLLDRDGQPQHF
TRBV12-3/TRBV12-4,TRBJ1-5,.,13,TGTGCCAGCAGTTTAGGTTTGAGTCAGCCCCAGCATTTT,CASSLGLSQPQHF
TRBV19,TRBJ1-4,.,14,TGTGCCAGTAGTCCCCGGGGGCCAAATGAAAAACTGTTTTTT,CASSPRGPNEKLFF
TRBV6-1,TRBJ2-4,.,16,TGTGCCAGCAGTGAATTGGGGGCGGGAGTCTTGGACATTCAGTACTTC,CASSELGAGVLDIQYF
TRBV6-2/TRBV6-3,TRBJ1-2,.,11,TGTGCCAGCAGTTACGGATATGGCTACACCTTC,CASSYGYGYTF
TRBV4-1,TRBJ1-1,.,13,TGCGCCAGCAGCCAAGAGGGGGGGACTGAAGCTTTCTTT,CASSQEGGTEAFF